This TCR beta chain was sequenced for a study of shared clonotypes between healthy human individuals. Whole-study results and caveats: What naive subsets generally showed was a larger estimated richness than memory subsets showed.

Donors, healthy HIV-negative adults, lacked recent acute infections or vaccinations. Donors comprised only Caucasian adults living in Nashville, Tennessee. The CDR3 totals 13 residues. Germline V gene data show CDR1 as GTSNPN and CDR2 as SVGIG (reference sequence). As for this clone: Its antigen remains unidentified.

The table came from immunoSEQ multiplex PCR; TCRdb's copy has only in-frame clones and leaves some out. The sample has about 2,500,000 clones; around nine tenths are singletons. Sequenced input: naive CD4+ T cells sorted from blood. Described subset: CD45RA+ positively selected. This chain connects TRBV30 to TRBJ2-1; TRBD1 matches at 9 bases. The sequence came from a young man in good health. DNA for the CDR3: TGTGGCCTACGGGACAGGGCCGGCAATGAGCAGTTCTTC. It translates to CGLRDRAGNEQFF.